Shown below are 3 T cell receptor beta chains from a single sample sequenced in a study of metastatic and nonmetastatic thyroid tumors (dated by TCRdb to about 2020). None of the patients had been given any treatment before thyroid surgery. The receptor library was made with PCR. Sequenced on an Illumina HiSeq 4000. The public reads were quality trimmed at Q25 with fastp and then assembled into clones with MiXCR by TCRdb, keeping productive beta chains. The sample profile shows roughly 20,000 clones; 36% of them were found once. The ten largest clones add up to 25% to 35% of the sample. Sequenced sample: tumor tissue. The receptors stem from a female donor with papillary thyroid cancer or a benign thyroid nodule (not recorded which). Some clones in this sample may be carry-over from other donors' samples.

J is TRBJ1-2 and V is TRBV6-2 or TRBV6-3, with 9 bases fitting TRBD1. CDR3 length equals 14 residues. V lost 0 bases to trimming and J lost 4 bases; unmatched junction nucleotides: 0. Germline-derived CDR1 and CDR2 are MNHEY and SVGEGT. The CDR3 reads CASSYSTGGYGYTF. The CDR3 nucleotides read TGTGCCAGCAGTTACTCGACAGGGGGCTATGGCTACACCTTC.

V is TRBV6-1 and J is TRBJ2-3; 12 bases are a match to TRBD2. The CDR3 sequence is 14 residues long. Germline V lookup: CDR1 MNHNS, CDR2 SASEGT. The V segment lost 9 bases and the J segment 5 bases; nucleotides outside the gene matches: 6. CDR3 bases: TGTGCCAGTTCCCTAGCGGGAGGGGTAGATACGCAGTATTTT. Translated, it gives CASSLAGGVDTQYF.

The chain employs TRBV5-1 and TRBJ2-7; a possible D gene is TRBD1 (5 bases). Germline loops: CDR1 SGHRS, CDR2 YFSETQ. Trimming removed 4 bases from V and 3 bases from J, with 11 bases in between. This CDR3 is 13 amino acids long. CDR3 residues: CASSPTGSYEQYF. Here the CDR3 DNA reads TGCGCCAGCAGCCCAACAGGCAGCTACGAGCAGTACTTC.